This T cell receptor beta chain was obtained from a study of control samples from healthy donors and cancer patients. This clone was observed once. Germline V gene lookup returns CDR1 LNHDA and CDR2 SQIVND (reference sequence). The V end was cut by 2 bases, the J end by 2 bases, with 19 bases between. The CDR3 consists of 17 residues. Assay used: immunoSEQ multiplex PCR; TCRdb lists only in-frame clones, some missing. There are roughly 98,000 clones in the sample; 85% to 95% occur only once, and less than 10% lies in the top ten. This clonotype was obtained from a man in his late teens or twenties in good health. Sequenced material: blood. The chain links TRBV19 to TRBJ2-7, with D tentatively TRBD1 (6 bases). CDR3 loop: CASSIKGSTGTTYEQYF. The CDR3 DNA reads TGTGCCAGTAGTATAAAGGGCTCGACAGGTACCACCTACGAGCAGTACTTC.